This passage covers 14 T cell receptor beta chains from one sample sequenced in a study of T cells in Graves' hyperthyroidism and ophthalmopathy. Regions amplified from RNA transcripts were the TCR beta CDR3 regions. HTBI primers drove first-round RT-PCR of the TCR CDR3. TCRdb used MiXCR to reprocess the multiplex PCR reads, holding one entry per CDR3 protein. The table shows roughly 700,000 distinct CDR3 sequences, with around 15% occurring only once. The sequenced sample consisted of blood. The receptors were gathered from a man aged 45-60 years with Graves' hyperthyroidism.

Ten or more counts support this clonotype. This chain links TRBV7-3 with TRBJ2-7; D may be TRBD1 (5 bases). The CDR3 runs to 13 residues. In germline, CDR1 is SGHTA, CDR2 FQGTGA. Trimming took 4 bases from V and 5 from J, leaving 12 bases between them. The CDR3 reads CASSSWGVNEQYF. For the CDR3, the DNA is TGTGCCAGCAGCTCCTGGGGCGTCAACGAGCAGTACTTC.

This clonotype was seen ten or more times. V and J are TRBV28 and TRBJ2-2, with 8 bases that match TRBD2. Looked up from germline, CDR1 is MDHEN and CDR2 is SYDVKM. The CDR3 has 17 residues. J gave up 2 bases and V 2 bases, and 7 bases lay outside the gene matches. CDR3 sequence (DNA): TGTGCCAGCAGTTTAAGCCCTAGCGGGTTTAACACCGGGGAGCTGTTTTTT. This translates into CASSLSPSGFNTGELFF.

This clonotype was counted ten times or more. The CDR3 here is CASRLTGPTYEQYF. The CDR3 bases are TGTGCCAGCAGATTGACAGGGCCCACCTACGAGCAGTACTTC. The rearrangement joins TRBV28 to TRBJ2-7; TRBD1 matches at 7 bases. V lost 6 bases to trimming and J lost 2 bases; unmatched junction nucleotides: 7. Germline CDR1 and CDR2: MDHEN and SYDVKM. The CDR3 loop spans 14 amino acids.

About this clonotype itself: A much larger clone lies one base from this, so it may be a read error. Without the conserved terminal phenylalanine or tryptophan, this CDR3 likely stems from a read error. The rearrangement uses TRBV6-1 and TRBJ1-2; 7 positions match TRBD1. J was trimmed by 0 bases and V by 7 bases; bases with no gene match: 5. Germline V lookup: CDR1 MNHNS, CDR2 SASEGT. The CDR3 is 14 amino acids. The CDR3 nucleotides are TGTGCCAGCATCCGACAGGGATCTAACTATGGCTACACCCTC. Translating it yields CASIRQGSNYGYTL.

At least ten counts were recorded for this clonotype. This chain links TRBV5-4 with TRBJ2-2; TRBD2 aligns across 13 bases. Germline V gene sequence: CDR1 SGHNT, CDR2 YYREEE (reference sequence). After removal of 10 bases from V and 5 bases from J, the junction contained 8 bases not matched to a gene. This CDR3 comprises 15 residues. CDR3 in amino acids: CAAGGLAGVTGELFF. The CDR3 DNA reads TGTGCCGCAGGTGGACTAGCGGGAGTAACCGGGGAGCTGTTTTTT.

The rearrangement uses TRBV12-3 or TRBV12-4 and TRBJ2-1, with D possibly TRBD1 on 5 matching bases. This CDR3 contains 16 residues. Trimming left V 5 bases short and J 5 bases short, with 19 bases between. The CDR3 DNA follows: TGTGCCAGCAGTCCTCGCCCATCGACAGCAAACAATGAGCAGTTCTTC. Its protein is CASSPRPSTANNEQFF.

This clonotype has a count of ten or more. This CDR3 is CASSSWDSTDTQYF. DNA of the CDR3: TGTGCCAGCAGTTCCTGGGACTCCACAGATACGCAGTATTTT. This chain uses TRBV12-3 or TRBV12-4 with TRBJ2-3, with D possibly being TRBD2 (6 bases). The ends were cut back, 4 bases at V and 2 bases at J, with 10 bases in the middle. The CDR3 consists of 14 residues.

There are many counts of this clonotype. The chain uses TRBV2 and TRBJ2-5; perhaps D is TRBD1 or TRBD2 (5 bases each). The germline V gene encodes CDR1 SNHLY and CDR2 FYNNEI. The CDR3 is 13 residues long. Trimming took off 4 bases at V and 4 bases at J, with 10 bases between the two ends. CDR3 residues: CASSGVGGETQYF. The CDR3 DNA follows: TGTGCCAGCAGTGGAGTTGGGGGAGAGACCCAGTACTTC.

The rearrangement uses TRBV20-1 and TRBJ2-7; 12 bases fit TRBD1. Trimming at V came to 5 bases and at J to 4 bases, leaving 9 bases not matched to a gene. This CDR3 is 15 amino acids long. Germline values: CDR1 DFQATT, CDR2 SNEGSKA (reference sequence). This CDR3 is CSAAPGTGGNYEQYF. CDR3 nucleotides: TGCAGTGCTGCCCCCGGGACAGGGGGCAATTACGAGCAGTACTTC.

Details on this clonotype: One base away lies a much larger clone, so this may be a sequencing read error. The chain joins TRBV28 to TRBJ2-1, with D possibly being TRBD2 (6 bases). Germline V CDR1 and CDR2: MDHEN, SYDVKM. Trimming cost V 4 bases and J 3 bases, with 16 bases left between them. The CDR3 has 16 residues. CDR3: CASSSMSLGGYNEQFF. The CDR3 nucleotides read TGTGCCAGCAGTTCCATGTCCTTGGGGGGCTACAATGAGCAGTTCTTC.

Many counts were recorded for this clonotype. The chain recombines TRBV19 with TRBJ1-4; D ambiguous. Germline V gene data show CDR1 as LNHDA and CDR2 as SQIVND (reference sequence). Trimming removed 10 bases at V and 4 bases at J, with 19 bases between. The length of the CDR3 is 15 residues. The chain's CDR3 is CATTVFGSGNEKLFF. In DNA, the CDR3 is TGTGCCACCACCGTTTTCGGCAGCGGTAATGAAAAACTGTTTTTT.

The table lists this clonotype with many counts. The rearrangement joins TRBV11-2 to TRBJ2-2; D not resolved. CDR1 is SGHAT, CDR2 FQNNGV, per germline. The V end lost 1 base, the J end lost 3 bases, and 6 bases lay between the germline ends. This CDR3 spans 14 amino acids. DNA for the CDR3: TGTGCCAGCAGCTTAGGCCAAGACACCGGGGAGCTGTTTTTT. Residues: CASSLGQDTGELFF. The full variable domain, in which reference TRBV11-2 and TRBJ2-2 provide the parts outside the CDR3, is EAGVAQSPRYKIIEKRQSVAFWCNPISGHATLYWYQQILGQGPKLLIQFQNNGVVDDSQLPKDRFSAERLKGVDSTLKIQPAKLEDSAVYLCASSLGQDTGELFFGEGSRLTVL.

This clonotype was counted at least ten times. The gene calls are TRBV5-1 and TRBJ2-1; the D gene is possibly TRBD1 (5 bases). This CDR3 spans 15 amino acids. Trimming stripped 2 bases from V and 3 bases from J, with 12 bases between. Germline CDR1 is SGHRS and CDR2 is YFSETQ. CDR3 coding DNA: TGCGCCAGCAGCTTACAGGAAACGGTCTACAATGAGCAGTTCTTC. Its protein product is CASSLQETVYNEQFF.

This clonotype has at least ten counts. The genes are TRBV5-6 and TRBJ1-5; D is unclear. CDR3 length: 12 residues. CDR1 is SGHDT, CDR2 YYEEEE, per germline. Trimming stripped 6 bases from V and 4 bases from J, with 8 bases between. The CDR3 protein is CASNFLNQPQHF. CDR3 bases: TGTGCCAGCAACTTCCTGAATCAGCCCCAGCATTTT.